This T cell receptor beta chain stems from a study of vaccination effects on CD4 cells after COVID-19. Antigen-specific CD4+ T cells were expanded (with viral peptide pools) by the ViraFEST assay ahead of sequencing. Around day 10 of culture, CD4+ T cells were separated out. Two-dose BNT162b2 or mRNA-1273 vaccination was given to participants. Germline V gives CDR1 SGHNT, CDR2 YYREEE (reference sequence). Losses at the gene ends were 3 bases for V and 4 bases for J; bases not matched to a gene: 9. The CDR3 loop spans 17 amino acids. Assay used: immunoSEQ multiplex PCR; TCRdb lists only in-frame clones, some missing. This sample yields nearly 30,000 clones, of which roughly 80% are seen a single time; under 6% belongs to the top ten. Points on this clone: What it binds is not known.

The clonotype originates from a human donor who received a COVID-19 vaccine. Some clones in this sample may be carry-over from other donors' samples. The J gene is TRBJ2-2, the V gene TRBV5-4; 10 bases map to TRBD1. Here the sequenced sample was CD4+ T cells from PBMCs cultured with SARS-CoV-2 spike peptides, taken after COVID-19 vaccination. CDR3 bases: TGTGCCAGCAGCTGGGGTAGGGGACAGGGGTTCACCGGGGAGCTGTTTTTT. Protein sequence: CASSWGRGQGFTGELFF.